The 27 T cell receptor beta chains in this list originate from one sample, sequenced in a study of metastatic and nonmetastatic thyroid tumors. MiXCR re-clonotyped the PCR reads for TCRdb. The sample shows 39,000 or so clones, around 20% of them seen only once. Patients had received no treatment of any kind before thyroid surgery. Sequencing input: blood. The origin of the receptors is a female donor with papillary thyroid cancer or a benign thyroid nodule (not recorded which). Some clones in this sample may be carry-over from other donors' samples.

As concerns this clone: A much larger clone differs by one base, so this may be a read error. The rearrangement joins TRBV7-2 to TRBJ1-3; unclear D gene. Germline V gene lookup returns CDR1 SGHTA and CDR2 FQGNSA. Trimming removed 1 base from V and 4 bases from J, with 8 bases in between. There are 14 residues in the CDR3. This CDR3 is CASSLDTGGNTIYF. DNA of the CDR3: TGTGCCAGCAGCTTAGACACCGGGGGAAACACCATATATTTT.

This clone has at least ten counts. The gene calls are TRBV20-1 and TRBJ2-1; 9 positions agree with TRBD2. From germline, CDR1 is DFQATT and CDR2 SNEGSKA (reference sequence). Trimming at V came to 0 bases and at J to 10 bases, leaving 10 bases not matched to a gene. There are 15 residues in the CDR3. The CDR3 loop reads CSARDWREGSGEQFF. The CDR3 bases are TGCAGTGCTAGAGATTGGCGGGAGGGTTCGGGGGAGCAGTTCTTC.

This chain uses TRBV2 with TRBJ2-5; 11 nucleotides match TRBD2. In germline, CDR1 is SNHLY, CDR2 FYNNEI. The CDR3 has 15 residues. V dropped 6 bases and J dropped 3; count of bases not matched to a gene: 6. CDR3 DNA: TGTGCCAGCAGCTTCGCTAGCGGGGGGAAAGAGACCCAGTACTTC. Residues: CASSFASGGKETQYF.

This clone has at least ten counts. The chain recombines TRBV4-1 with TRBJ2-7, with unresolved D. V lost 1 base to trimming and J lost 2 bases, with 12 bases between them. Germline V CDR1 and CDR2: MGHRA, YSYEKL. The CDR3 loop spans 15 amino acids. The chain's CDR3 is CASSQASDPAYEQYF. CDR3 bases: TGCGCCAGCAGCCAAGCCTCGGACCCAGCCTACGAGCAGTACTTC.

This clone turned up a few times. V is TRBV7-9 and J is TRBJ2-7; 13 bases agree with TRBD2. V shed 8 bases and J 6 bases; nucleotides not matched to a gene: 7. The CDR3 is 14 amino acids. Per germline, CDR1 SEHNR and CDR2 FQNEAQ (reference sequence). Here the CDR3 reads CASDRLAGGGEQYF. CDR3 sequence (DNA): TGTGCCAGCGACAGACTAGCGGGGGGAGGCGAGCAGTACTTC.

Only a few counts were recorded for this clone. At one boundary the junction diverges from the germline segment, which might be a read error. The rearrangement links TRBV28 to TRBJ1-2, with 7 bases that match TRBD1. Germline loops: CDR1 MDHEN, CDR2 SYDVKM. This CDR3 region has 15 residues. CDR3 residues: CAISFRTGGVYGYTF. The CDR3 DNA reads as TGTGCCATCAGTTTCCGGACAGGAGGGGTATATGGCTACACCTTC.

V and J are TRBV12-5 and TRBJ2-3, with no clear D. Trimming took off 5 bases at V and 3 bases at J, with 12 bases between the two ends. CDR3 size: 14 residues. Germline assignment: CDR1 LGHNT and CDR2 FRNRAP. The CDR3 loop is CASGTGSITDTQYF. DNA for the CDR3: TGTGCTAGTGGTACCGGTTCCATAACAGATACGCAGTATTTT.

This clone came up many times. The gene calls are TRBV7-8 and TRBJ2-7; 7 bases match TRBD2. Germline CDR1 and CDR2: SGHVS and FQNEAQ. V was pared by 2 bases and J by 2 bases, with 9 bases of the junction left unmatched. The CDR3 has 16 residues. The CDR3 sequence: CASSLLPRGEAYEQYF. The CDR3 coding sequence is TGTGCCAGCAGCTTACTTCCCCGGGGGGAAGCCTACGAGCAGTACTTC.

J is TRBJ2-3 and V is TRBV15, with D tentatively TRBD1 (5 bases). V was cut by 0 bases and J by 0 bases, with 19 bases left in between. CDR3 size: 19 residues. CDR1 and CDR2 from the germline V gene are LNHNV and YYDKDF (reference sequence). CDR3 sequence (DNA): TGTGCCACCAGCAGAGATCGGCAGGGTGTATTCGCGAGCACAGATACGCAGTATTTT. It yields the protein CATSRDRQGVFASTDTQYF.

This clone was recorded a few times. An end of the junction does not agree with germline; a read error may underlie this. CDR3 sequence: CASRRQWNTESFF. CDR3 nucleotide sequence: TGTGCCAGCAGAAGACAGTGGAACACTGAATCTTTCTTT. The rearrangement joins TRBV6-2 or TRBV6-3 to TRBJ1-1; weak D call: TRBD1 (5 bases). The CDR3 is made up of 13 amino acids. Germline V CDR1 and CDR2: MNHEY, SVGEGT.

This clone was observed a few times. V gene TRBV28 combines with J gene TRBJ2-3, with 8 bases fitting TRBD2. The CDR3 extends over 17 amino acids. Germline V lookup: CDR1 MDHEN, CDR2 SYDVKM. Losses at the gene ends were 3 bases for V and 5 bases for J; bases not matched to a gene: 13. CDR3 coding DNA: TGTGCCAGCAGTTTTTTTTCGTGCGGGAGGAGGAAAGATACGCAGTATTTT. Translated, it gives CASSFFSCGRRKDTQYF. The complete variable domain, with remaining parts taken from reference TRBV28 and TRBJ2-3, reads DVKVTQSSRYLVKRTGEKVFLECVQDMDHENMFWYRQDPGLGLRLIYFSYDVKMKEKGDIPEGYSVSREKKERFSLILESASTNQTSMYLCASSFFSCGRRKDTQYFGPGTRLTVL.

This clone was recorded many times. This chain joins TRBV11-2 and TRBJ2-1, with a possible D match to TRBD2 (6 bases). Germline CDR1 SGHAT, CDR2 FQNNGV. This CDR3 is 14 amino acids long. V shed 0 bases and J shed 8 bases, with 11 bases lying between them. DNA for the CDR3: TGTGCCAGCAGCTTAGAGTGGGGGGAGGATGAGCAGTTCTTC. This sequence encodes CASSLEWGEDEQFF.

This clone has at least ten counts. The chain employs TRBV5-4 and TRBJ1-1; TRBD1 matches at 8 bases. The J segment lost 1 base and the V segment lost 0 bases, leaving 5 bases of the junction unmatched. Germline loops: CDR1 SGHNT, CDR2 YYREEE (reference sequence). This CDR3 is 16 amino acids long. The CDR3 bases are TGTGCCAGCAGCTTGGGACAGGGGAGGGAGAACACTGAAGCTTTCTTT. Encoded protein: CASSLGQGRENTEAFF.

To note about this clone: Being one base from a much bigger clone, this may be a read error. V and J are TRBV7-9 and TRBJ1-2; D remains unclear. There are 11 residues in the CDR3. The germline V gene encodes CDR1 SEHNR and CDR2 FQNEAQ (reference sequence). Trimming cost V 3 bases and J 5 bases, with 4 bases left between them. The CDR3 protein is CASSFMYGYTF. The CDR3 DNA follows: TGTGCCAGCAGCTTTATGTATGGCTACACCTTC.

The table lists this clone with a few counts. The junction does not match germline at one end; this may be a read error. The chain recombines TRBV27 with TRBJ1-3, with D perhaps matching TRBD1 (5 bases). This CDR3 is built from 11 residues. CDR1 is MNHEY, CDR2 SMNVEV, per germline (reference sequence). The CDR3 DNA reads TGTGCCAGCAGCCTTAAGGGGCCAGAGGGGTTT. It specifies CASSLKGPEGF.

In its sample, this clone was seen many times. The V gene is TRBV3-1, the J gene TRBJ1-2; 7 bases fit TRBD1. CDR1 is LGHDT, CDR2 YNNKEL, per germline (reference sequence). V lost 3 bases to trimming and J lost 4 bases; unmatched junction nucleotides: 2. The CDR3 is made up of 13 amino acids. This chain's CDR3 is CASSHGTVYGYTF. The CDR3 bases are TGTGCCAGCAGCCACGGGACAGTCTATGGCTACACCTTC.

This clone was picked up many times. This chain joins TRBV4-1 and TRBJ1-1; D unresolved. The V and J ends lost 4 bases and 4 bases respectively, with 10 bases between them. Germline CDR1 is MGHRA and CDR2 is YSYEKL. This CDR3 contains 13 residues. CDR3 bases: TGCGCCAGCAGCCGTGTCCCGGCCACTGAAGCTTTCTTT. Translated, it gives CASSRVPATEAFF.

The rearrangement uses TRBV5-6 and TRBJ2-7; 10 nucleotides line up with TRBD1. The CDR3 covers 17 residues. V lost 0 bases, J lost 7 bases, and 13 bases stayed unmatched. Germline V gene data show CDR1 as SGHDT and CDR2 as YYEEEE. CDR3 sequence (DNA): TGTGCCAGCAGCTTGGAGCTTGGGACAGGGGCGGATAAGGAGCAGTACTTC. Amino acid sequence: CASSLELGTGADKEQYF.

This clone was observed a few times. The rearrangement uses TRBV12-3 or TRBV12-4 and TRBJ2-2; D not certain. The CDR3 covers 13 residues. Trimming removed 5 bases from V and 6 bases from J, with 10 bases in between. This CDR3 reads CASSLFFSGELFF. CDR3 DNA: TGTGCCAGCAGTCTTTTTTTCTCCGGGGAGCTGTTTTTT.

The V and J genes are TRBV6-1 and TRBJ2-7, with 7 bases matching TRBD2. The ends lost 4 bases at V and 4 bases at J; junction bases unmatched: 7. The CDR3 contains 14 residues. Germline values: CDR1 MNHNS, CDR2 SASEGT. In DNA, the CDR3 is TGTGCCAGCAGTGGCCTGGGGGGGAGATACGAGCAGTACTTC. Translation: CASSGLGGRYEQYF.

In regard to this clone: A clone one base away is much larger, so this may be a read error. The genes are TRBV20-1 and TRBJ2-1; 8 nucleotides line up with TRBD1. Germline assignment: CDR1 DFQATT and CDR2 SNEGSKA (reference sequence). CDR3 size: 13 residues. CDR3 loop: CGAWDRPYNEQFF. DNA of the CDR3: TGCGGTGCTTGGGACAGGCCTTACAATGAGCAGTTCTTC.

This clone was detected only a few times. The V gene is TRBV15, the J gene TRBJ2-7; maybe TRBD1 (5 bases). CDR3 length: 14 amino acids. V lost 3 bases and J lost 2, with 11 bases in between. The V gene's germline CDR1 is LNHNV and CDR2 YYDKDF (reference sequence). This CDR3 is CATSRIQVPYEQYF. The DNA for the CDR3 is TGTGCCACCAGCAGGATACAGGTACCCTACGAGCAGTACTTC.

This clone was detected many times. The chain has TRBV9 and TRBJ2-1; D not certain. CDR3 length: 13 residues. Germline assignment: CDR1 SGDLS and CDR2 YYNGEE. Trimming removed 3 bases from V and 2 bases from J, with 6 bases in between. The CDR3 sequence is CASSDGPYNEQFF. In DNA form, the CDR3 reads TGTGCCAGCAGCGACGGGCCCTACAATGAGCAGTTCTTC.

This clone showed up many times. The chain couples TRBV20-1 to TRBJ2-7; D call uncertain. From germline, CDR1 is DFQATT and CDR2 SNEGSKA (reference sequence). Trimming took 5 bases from V and 6 from J, leaving 11 bases between them. The CDR3 is made up of 11 amino acids. The CDR3, as DNA: TGCAGTGCTGGGAAAGGCTCCGAGCAGTACTTC. The encoded protein is CSAGKGSEQYF.

The V and J genes are TRBV20-1 and TRBJ1-1, with D maybe TRBD1 (5 bases). V dropped 0 bases and J dropped 11 bases, with 10 bases sitting between them. In germline, CDR1 is DFQATT, CDR2 SNEGSKA (reference sequence). This CDR3 comprises 11 residues. CDR3 nucleotides: TGCAGTGCTAGAGAAGATCGGGGGGCTTTCTTT. The encoded protein is CSAREDRGAFF.

This clone has ten or more counts. V is TRBV6-6 and J is TRBJ2-1, with 11 bases lining up with TRBD2. The CDR3 contains 17 residues. With 6 bases clipped from V and 6 bases from J, the junction kept 13 bases outside the gene matches. CDR1 MNHNY and CDR2 SVGAGI come from the germline V gene (reference sequence). The CDR3 protein is CASSRFPTSGSTNEQFF. Here the CDR3 DNA reads TGTGCCAGCAGCCGCTTCCCAACTAGCGGGAGTACCAATGAGCAGTTCTTC.

The chain combines TRBV20-1 with TRBJ2-3, with 9 nucleotides matching TRBD2. Germline V gives CDR1 DFQATT, CDR2 SNEGSKA (reference sequence). V lost 6 bases, J lost 6 bases, and 13 bases stayed unmatched. The CDR3 is 15 amino acids. CDR3 DNA sequence: TGCAGTGCAAACCCCGGGGGACTAGCACTGGATACGCAGTATTTT. Translated, it gives CSANPGGLALDTQYF.